This is a list of T cell receptor beta chains from one sample in a study of T cells in narcolepsy. The protocol was immunoSEQ multiplex PCR, while the TCRdb copy is restricted to in-frame clones and leaves out a portion. The sample contains roughly 35,000 clones, 75% to 90% of which appear only once. Source material: memory (CD45RA-) CD4+ T cells from blood. The receptors derive from a human donor in good health. The conserved cysteine and the conserved F or W are not part of the CDR3 here.

TRBV23-1,ASRHSQGTNTGELF
TRBV18,ASSPSGTGTEAF
TRBV5-4,ASSPGQGNTEAF
TRBV2,ASRHRDVSGELF
TRBV7-2,ASSPQQGGIYEQY
TRBV29-1,SVAQGWTEAF
TRBV15,ATSRYRLFGETQY
TRBV19,ASSISQGRGETQY
TRBV5-4,ASSLPSGETNEKLF
TRBV15,ATSRVRGLSTDTQY
TRBV6-1,ASSEASAIKVQF
TRBV5-4,ASSVFSGGNNNPYEQY
TRBV18,ASSPGLADYEQY
TRBV11-1,ASSLWATSGGAEQY
TRBV5-1,ASSLGGVPDTQY
TRBV6-1,ASTSGGKEYEQY
TRBV7-9,ASSFLLGGEDTQY
TRBV30,AWSAGGYYGYT
TRBV19,ASNSGWTEAF
TRBV4-3,ASSQVYEQY
TRBV9,ASSQEGGPYNEQF
TRBV7-3,ASSPTLGDTQY
TRBV15,ATSRDLGYNEQF
TRBV5-1,ASSLGGTENYGYT
TRBV19,ASSIGQAKNTEAF
TRBV6-5,ASNPGQGALGYT
TRBV11-1,ASSLSYGSDEQY
TRBV2,ASSGTSGVGEQF
TRBV7-2,ASSFGGYSTDTQY
TRBV7-2,ASRLAGTGDTQY
TRBV6-5,ASSAGVSYNEQF
TRBV9,ASSVQATNEKLF
TRBV19,ASNHGPGQGATEAF
TRBV28,ASGRGKNTEAF
TRBV5-4,ASSWDRGGETQY
TRBV4-1,ASSQPTVSNEKLF
TRBV18,ASSTDSTEAF
TRBV7-2,ASTARGGSYEQY
TRBV15,ATARDITQETQY
TRBV19,AAGAGGNTIY
TRBV11-1,ASSLEWEQF
TRBV27,ASTYRGWDTDTQY
TRBV29-1,SVELTREETQY
TRBV14,ASPGQGSEKLF
TRBV5-1,ASTGQLNTEAF
TRBV5-6,ASSGTGVWYEQY
TRBV7-7,ASSLVASGRGEQF
TRBV19,ASSIRGAQPQH